The next 28 T cell receptor beta chains were all read from a single sample in a study of regulatory T cells in long-lasting Graves disease. Arm-PCR of CDR3 regions with iRepertoire HTBI primers generated TCR beta libraries. A single record per CDR3 protein comes from TCRdb applying MiXCR to the multiplex PCR reads. The repertoire holds 400,000 to 500,000 distinct CDR3 sequences, with 20% to 25% as singletons. The time point was: persistent/refractory GD, antithyroid drugs over 5 years with positive TRAb. Following extraction of RNA from PBMCs, that RNA was used to make the TCR library. The sample was peripheral blood mononuclear cells (PBMCs), taken when the disease was refractory, from a patient treated with antithyroid drugs. The receptor set was obtained from a female donor with Graves disease.

The rearrangement links TRBV5-1 to TRBJ2-5; 9 bases agree with TRBD2. The length of the CDR3 is 16 residues. The germline CDR1 and CDR2 sequences are SGHRS and YFSETQ. Trimming at V came to 2 bases and at J to 1 base, leaving 6 bases not matched to a gene. CDR3: CASSFLSTSGQETQYF. CDR3 nucleotides: TGCGCCAGCAGCTTCCTCTCGACTAGCGGCCAAGAGACCCAGTACTTC. The whole variable domain, filled in from reference TRBV5-1 and TRBJ2-5, reads KAGVTQTPRYLIKTRGQQVTLSCSPISGHRSVSWYQQTPGQGLQFLFEYFSETQRNKGNFPGRFSGRQFSNSRSEMNVSTLELGDSALYLCASSFLSTSGQETQYFGPGTRLLVL.

This clonotype was picked up many times. V usage is TRBV24-1 and J usage is TRBJ1-4; D is ambiguous. The length of the CDR3 is 16 residues. Trimming pared 3 bases from V and 7 bases from J, leaving 17 bases between. Germline CDR1 reads KGHDR; CDR2 reads SFDVKD. CDR3 sequence: CATSDAREVGVEKLFF. In DNA, the CDR3 is TGTGCCACCAGTGATGCTAGAGAGGTGGGCGTTGAAAAACTGTTTTTT.

This clonotype was observed at least ten times. The rearrangement uses TRBV13 and TRBJ1-5; a possible D gene is TRBD1 (6 bases). V was trimmed by 2 bases and J by 2 bases, leaving 13 bases between them. This CDR3 is 16 amino acids long. Germline lookup yields CDR1 PRHDT and CDR2 FYEKMQ (reference sequence). In DNA form, the CDR3 reads TGTGCCAGCAGCTTACGGGGGGGCGGCGGCAATCAGCCCCAGCATTTT. Its protein product is CASSLRGGGGNQPQHF.

DNA for the CDR3: TGTGCCAGCAGCGTAGTCGGGACAGAGTCGGGCGAGCAGTACTTC. Translating it yields CASSVVGTESGEQYF. The chain uses TRBV9 and TRBJ2-7; TRBD1 aligns across 7 bases. The CDR3 spans 15 residues. Trimming removed 0 bases from V and 6 bases from J; junction bases left unmatched: 9. Germline V gene data show CDR1 as SGDLS and CDR2 as YYNGEE.

This clonotype was detected only a few times. The chain is built from TRBV12-3 or TRBV12-4 and TRBJ2-1; tentative D call: TRBD1 (5 bases). Trimming cost V 5 bases and J 2 bases, with 10 bases left between them. There are 14 residues in the CDR3. The CDR3, as DNA: TGTGCCAGCAGTCCAGGGCCGCCCTACAATGAGCAGTTCTTC. Its translation: CASSPGPPYNEQFF.

This clonotype was counted ten times or more. This chain connects TRBV12-3 or TRBV12-4 to TRBJ1-2; D call uncertain. This CDR3 is built from 14 residues. V gave up 4 bases and J gave up 7 bases, with 16 bases separating them. The CDR3 protein is CASSSPGIRGGYTF. DNA of the CDR3: TGTGCCAGCAGTTCTCCGGGCATCCGGGGTGGCTACACCTTC.

This clonotype was detected ten times or more. This sequence joins TRBV16 and TRBJ1-1, with a tentative D call TRBD1 (5 bases). Per germline, CDR1 KGHSY and CDR2 FQNENV. The CDR3 loop spans 14 amino acids. Trimming shortened V by 4 bases and J by 5 bases, and 14 bases separated the two germline ends. The CDR3 DNA reads as TGTGCCAGCAGCCCGTGGGTTTCAGGGACTGAAGCTTTCTTT. It is translated as CASSPWVSGTEAFF.

The chain employs TRBV6-4 and TRBJ2-3; TRBD2 matches at 9 bases. The CDR3 is made up of 15 amino acids. After removal of 3 bases from V and 4 bases from J, the junction contained 5 bases not matched to a gene. Germline V CDR1 and CDR2: MRHNA, SNTAGT. CDR3 nucleotide sequence: TGTGCCAGCAGTGAGACTAGCGGTGACTCAGATACGCAGTATTTT. This encodes CASSETSGDSDTQYF.

The CDR3 is CASSTRGARDTEAFF. CDR3 in DNA: TGTGCCAGCAGCACGAGGGGGGCGCGGGACACTGAAGCTTTCTTT. J is TRBJ1-1 and V is TRBV7-9; D perhaps matches TRBD1 (6 bases). From germline, CDR1 is SEHNR and CDR2 FQNEAQ (reference sequence). This CDR3 comprises 15 residues. V lost 5 bases and J 3 bases, leaving 16 bases between the germline ends.

The sample holds a few counts of this clonotype. V and J are TRBV11-1 and TRBJ2-7; D perhaps matches TRBD1 (5 bases). The CDR3 totals 13 residues. The V and J ends lost 5 bases and 0 bases respectively, with 8 bases between them. Germline V gene sequence: CDR1 SGHAT, CDR2 FQDESV (reference sequence). As DNA, the CDR3 is TGTGCCAGCAGCAGGGGCCTCTCCTACGAGCAGTACTTC. It translates to CASSRGLSYEQYF.

This clonotype was seen at least ten times. The CDR3 nucleotides are TGCAGTGCAACCGGGACTTTTGGGAACTACGAGCAGTACTTC. Translated, it gives CSATGTFGNYEQYF. The chain carries TRBV20-1 and TRBJ2-7; D is perhaps TRBD2 (6 bases). Trimming took off 6 bases at V and 3 bases at J, with 18 bases between the two ends. The CDR3 is 14 amino acids. Germline V CDR1 and CDR2: DFQATT, SNEGSKA (reference sequence).

This sequence joins TRBV6-1 and TRBJ2-7; D uncertain. V shed 7 bases and J shed 5 bases, with 12 bases lying between them. The CDR3 runs 12 residues. Looked up from germline, CDR1 is MNHNS and CDR2 is SASEGT. Here the CDR3 reads CASNELGNEQYF. CDR3 DNA sequence: TGTGCCAGCAATGAGTTGGGGAACGAGCAGTACTTC.

The chain recombines TRBV4-1 with TRBJ2-2, with 8 positions matching TRBD1. V was pared by 4 bases and J by 7 bases, with 8 bases of the junction left unmatched. Germline V gene lookup returns CDR1 MGHRA and CDR2 YSYEKL. The CDR3 consists of 15 residues. CDR3 in amino acids: CASSPRTGTNGELFF. The CDR3 bases are TGCGCCAGCAGCCCTAGGACAGGGACGAACGGGGAGCTGTTTTTT.

This clonotype appeared a few times. This chain links TRBV29-1 with TRBJ1-1; possible D gene TRBD1, 5 bases. This CDR3 has 13 residues. V was cut by 7 bases and J by 0 bases, with 12 bases left in between. Looked up from germline, CDR1 is SQVTM and CDR2 is ANQGSEA. CDR3 sequence reads: CSGLRGLNTEAFF. CDR3 sequence (DNA): TGCAGCGGCCTCCGGGGCCTGAACACTGAAGCTTTCTTT. The complete variable domain, with remaining parts taken from reference TRBV29-1 and TRBJ1-1, reads SAVISQKPSRDICQRGTSLTIQCQVDSQVTMMFWYRQQPGQSLTLIATANQGSEATYESGFVIDKFPISRPNLTFSTLTVSNMSPEDSSIYLCSGLRGLNTEAFFGQGTRLTVV.

The chain is built from TRBV9 and TRBJ1-6; TRBD1 matches 9 bases. V lost 0 bases to trimming and J lost 7 bases; unmatched junction nucleotides: 8. The germline gives CDR1 SGDLS, CDR2 YYNGEE. The CDR3 is made up of 17 amino acids. The CDR3 DNA reads as TGTGCCAGCAGCGTAGGACCCGGGACAGGGTTCAATTCACCCCTCCACTTT. Translated, it gives CASSVGPGTGFNSPLHF.

This chain connects TRBV11-2 to TRBJ2-5; the D gene is possibly TRBD2 (5 bases). Germline CDR1 is SGHAT and CDR2 is FQNNGV. This CDR3 has 11 amino acids. Trimming removed 3 bases from V and 9 bases from J, with 8 bases in between. Written as DNA, the CDR3 is TGTGCCAGCAGCTTGTCCGGGGCCCAGTACTTC. Protein product: CASSLSGAQYF. Complete variable domain (other parts from reference TRBV11-2 and TRBJ2-5): EAGVAQSPRYKIIEKRQSVAFWCNPISGHATLYWYQQILGQGPKLLIQFQNNGVVDDSQLPKDRFSAERLKGVDSTLKIQPAKLEDSAVYLCASSLSGAQYFGPGTRLLVL.

This clonotype was seen at least ten times. The chain links TRBV28 to TRBJ2-7, with D unclear. The CDR3 has 13 residues. V shed 1 base and J shed 4 bases, with 8 bases lying between them. The germline gives CDR1 MDHEN, CDR2 SYDVKM. The CDR3 sequence: CASSLSQQYEQYF. CDR3 bases: TGTGCCAGCAGTTTATCCCAGCAGTACGAGCAGTACTTC.

V usage is TRBV7-2 and J usage is TRBJ2-7; 8 nucleotides line up with TRBD2. The ends lost 5 bases at V and 9 bases at J; junction bases unmatched: 21. The CDR3 runs 17 residues. Looked up from germline, CDR1 is SGHTA and CDR2 is FQGNSA. DNA of the CDR3: TGTGCCAGCAGCCCTGCGAGGGAAGCGGGAGTATCTCGGGGGCAGTACTTC. It codes for CASSPAREAGVSRGQYF.

The J gene is TRBJ2-2, the V gene TRBV29-1; a weak D match, TRBD2 (7 bases). This CDR3 region has 15 residues. V was shortened by 8 bases and J by 4 bases, with 20 bases between the two germline ends. The germline V gene encodes CDR1 SQVTM and CDR2 ANQGSEA. CDR3 residues: CSFVPGGRGTGELFF. CDR3 sequence (DNA): TGCAGCTTTGTCCCCGGGGGGCGAGGCACCGGGGAGCTGTTTTTT.

This chain connects TRBV20-1 to TRBJ2-2; 15 bases map to TRBD2. Germline V gives CDR1 DFQATT, CDR2 SNEGSKA (reference sequence). J gave up 7 bases and V 1 base, and 1 base lay outside the gene matches. This CDR3 has 15 residues. DNA for the CDR3: TGCAGTGCTAGAGCGGGACTAGCGGGGGGCGGGGAGCTGTTTTTT. This sequence encodes CSARAGLAGGGELFF.

V gene TRBV6-4 combines with J gene TRBJ2-2; 13 bases are a match to TRBD2. Germline loops: CDR1 MRHNA, CDR2 SNTAGT. This CDR3 is 15 amino acids long. V lost 3 bases, J lost 6 bases, and 1 base stayed unmatched. Here the CDR3 reads CASSETSGGAGELFF. The CDR3 DNA reads TGTGCCAGCAGTGAAACTAGCGGGGGGGCCGGGGAGCTGTTTTTT.

This clonotype was observed at least ten times. This chain joins TRBV27 and TRBJ1-6, with no clear D. V was shortened by 6 bases and J by 7 bases, with 7 bases between the two germline ends. The CDR3 extends over 12 amino acids. CDR1 is MNHEY, CDR2 SMNVEV, per germline (reference sequence). CDR3 in DNA: TGTGCCAGCAGCCTAATAAATTCACCCCTCCACTTT. Translated: CASSLINSPLHF.

This clonotype was seen more than once but under ten times. This chain uses TRBV27 with TRBJ2-5; 11 nucleotides match TRBD2. J was trimmed by 4 bases and V by 6 bases; bases with no gene match: 7. The CDR3 is 15 amino acids. Germline CDR1 reads MNHEY; CDR2 reads SMNVEV (reference sequence). The CDR3 DNA sequence: TGTGCCAGCAGCAAACTAGCGGGGGTTCCAGAGACCCAGTACTTC. Protein product: CASSKLAGVPETQYF.

This clonotype was found many times. This chain links TRBV28 with TRBJ1-2, with D possibly TRBD1 on 5 matching bases. Germline V gene data show CDR1 as MDHEN and CDR2 as SYDVKM. With 4 bases removed from V and 4 bases from J, the gap between germline ends came to 7 bases. The CDR3 sequence is 12 residues long. Here the CDR3 DNA reads TGTGCCAGCAGTTGGGGGTCCTATGGCTACACCTTC. It translates to CASSWGSYGYTF.

The CDR3 loop is CASSLVLLVGQGNEKLFF. The CDR3 DNA is TGTGCCAGCAGCTTAGTTCTTCTGGTTGGACAGGGCAATGAAAAACTGTTTTTT. This rearrangement joins TRBV7-9 to TRBJ1-4; 8 bases map to TRBD1. With V trimmed by 1 base and J by 5 bases, 12 bases remained unmatched. Germline V gene lookup returns CDR1 SEHNR and CDR2 FQNEAQ (reference sequence). This CDR3 spans 18 amino acids.

This clonotype came up many times. V usage is TRBV27 and J usage is TRBJ1-2; D perhaps matches TRBD1 (6 bases). The germline V gene has CDR1 MNHEY and CDR2 SMNVEV (reference sequence). The CDR3 is made up of 17 amino acids. V lost 6 bases, J lost 1 base, and 21 bases lay in between. In nucleotides, the CDR3 is TGTGCCAGCAGGGCGATTTATAGGGGGGAGCATAACTATGGCTACACCTTC. Translating it yields CASRAIYRGEHNYGYTF.

CDR3 sequence: CSARGLAGGIHEQYF. CDR3 nucleotides: TGCAGTGCTAGGGGACTAGCGGGAGGAATCCACGAGCAGTACTTC. V usage is TRBV20-1 and J usage is TRBJ2-7, with 15 bases matching TRBD2. After removal of 3 bases from V and 5 bases from J, the junction contained 5 bases not matched to a gene. Germline V gene data show CDR1 as DFQATT and CDR2 as SNEGSKA (reference sequence). This CDR3 has 15 residues.

Many counts were recorded for this clonotype. The chain recombines TRBV20-1 with TRBJ1-2; possible D gene TRBD1, 6 bases. The germline V gene encodes CDR1 DFQATT and CDR2 SNEGSKA (reference sequence). Trimming pared 1 base from V and 4 bases from J, leaving 10 bases between. The CDR3 covers 13 residues. The chain's CDR3 is CSARASDSYGYTF. DNA of the CDR3: TGCAGTGCTAGAGCATCGGACAGCTATGGCTACACCTTC.